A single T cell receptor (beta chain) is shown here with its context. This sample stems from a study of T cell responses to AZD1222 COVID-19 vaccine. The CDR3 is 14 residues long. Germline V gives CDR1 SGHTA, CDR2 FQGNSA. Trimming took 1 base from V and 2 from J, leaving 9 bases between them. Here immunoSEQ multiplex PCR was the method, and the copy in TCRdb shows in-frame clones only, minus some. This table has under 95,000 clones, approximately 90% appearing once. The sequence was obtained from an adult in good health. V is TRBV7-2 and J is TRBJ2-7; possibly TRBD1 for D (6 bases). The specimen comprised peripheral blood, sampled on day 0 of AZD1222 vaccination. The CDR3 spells CASSLVWDTYEQYF. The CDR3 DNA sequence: TGTGCCAGCAGCTTAGTTTGGGACACCTACGAGCAGTACTTC.